This section outlines one T cell receptor (beta chain) sequence together with its context. Its antigen is not known. The data derive from a study of T cell responses to AZD1222 COVID-19 vaccine. Study context: Recipients boosted at about 4 weeks or about 12 weeks are pooled.

Study conclusions and caveats: The span of vaccine-associated CD4 TCRs extended across spike, with dominance at 160-218 and 743-854. Possibly, clonal diversity was underestimated; donors were largely white British and included more females. Unmutated variant regions are reportedly the target of nearly half of TCRs that are spike-specific.

TCRdb's table, derived via immunoSEQ multiplex PCR, lists solely in-frame clones and lacks some. The repertoire has under 150,000 clones, 92% of them found once; the top ten carry approximately 3.4%. The CDR3 extends over 15 amino acids. Deletions cut 4 bases from V and 5 bases from J, with 15 bases between. Germline V gene data show CDR1 as SGDLS and CDR2 as YYNGEE. The sequencing used peripheral blood, collected on day 0 of AZD1222 vaccination. The chain uses TRBV9 and TRBJ1-4; possibly TRBD1 for D (5 bases). This TCR was recovered from an adult in good health. The CDR3 here is CASSPRGGGNEKLFF. As DNA, the CDR3 is TGTGCCAGCAGCCCACGCGGGGGAGGGAATGAAAAACTGTTTTTT.